The next 18 T cell receptor beta chains were all read from a single sample in a study of cytomegalovirus exposure and HLA in healthy donors. The primer mix had 60 Vbeta and 13 Jbeta primers. Assay: immunoSEQ multiplex PCR; the TCRdb copy retains only in-frame clones and omits some. The table lists tens of thousands of clones, 78% of them singletons. Sequencing used PBMCs. These receptors came from a woman in her thirties or forties in good health and CMV-seropositive.

This chain uses TRBV7-2 with TRBJ1-2; TRBD1 aligns across 7 bases. The CDR3 totals 13 residues. V shed 4 bases, J shed 4 bases, and the junction held 3 bases outside the gene matches. Looked up from germline, CDR1 is SGHTA and CDR2 is FQGNSA. CDR3 protein: CASSSGTVYGYTF. The CDR3 coding sequence is TGTGCCAGCAGCTCCGGGACAGTCTATGGCTACACCTTC.

The V call is TRBV7-9, the J call TRBJ2-1; 14 bases fit TRBD2. Germline-derived CDR1 and CDR2 are SEHNR and FQNEAQ (reference sequence). Trimming removed 6 bases from V and 4 bases from J; junction bases left unmatched: 2. The CDR3 loop spans 15 amino acids. The CDR3 DNA sequence: TGTGCCAGCAGGGGACTAGCGGGAGTTTACAATGAGCAGTTCTTC. Translating it yields CASRGLAGVYNEQFF.

The chain recombines TRBV21-1 with TRBJ1-5. TRBV21-1 is reported as a pseudogene. The CDR3 loop spans 15 amino acids. The CDR3 DNA is TGTGCCCATTCGTTGGCGAGGAGTAGCAATCAGCCCCAGCATTTT. The encoded protein is CAHSLARSSNQPQHF.

The chain combines TRBV28 with TRBJ2-2; D gene uncertain. V dropped 2 bases and J dropped 3 bases, with 7 bases sitting between them. Per the germline V gene, CDR1 is MDHEN and CDR2 is SYDVKM. This CDR3 is built from 14 residues. The CDR3 bases are TGTGCCAGCAGTTTACCCAGATACACCGGGGAGCTGTTTTTT. This translates into CASSLPRYTGELFF.

The genes are TRBV9 and TRBJ2-7; 8 bases are shared with TRBD2. CDR1 SGDLS and CDR2 YYNGEE come from the germline V gene. The CDR3 runs to 15 residues. J gave up 5 bases and V 2 bases, and 9 bases lay outside the gene matches. The CDR3 nucleotides read TGTGCCAGCAGCGTTACGGGAGGGCCTAGGAACGAGCAGTACTTC. Its protein product is CASSVTGGPRNEQYF.

Only a few counts were recorded for this clone. This chain joins TRBV28 and TRBJ2-5, with D hard to call. The end of the DNA is better explained by TRBJ2-7, so the J call may be wrong. This CDR3 region has 11 residues. In germline, CDR1 is MDHEN, CDR2 SYDVKM. CDR3 bases: TGTGCCAGCAGTTCACCCTACGAGCAGTACTTC. This sequence encodes CASSSPYEQYF.

This clone was seen only a few times. In DNA form, the CDR3 reads TGTGCCAGCAGTTTACAGCGGGAGTTCGATGAGCAGTTCTTC. Encoded protein: CASSLQREFDEQFF. The chain links TRBV28 to TRBJ2-1, with 8 bases that match TRBD2. Per germline, CDR1 MDHEN and CDR2 SYDVKM. The CDR3 totals 14 residues. Trimming at V came to 2 bases and at J to 8 bases, leaving 5 bases not matched to a gene. The full variable domain, with the rest looked up from reference TRBV28 and TRBJ2-1, is DVKVTQSSRYLVKRTGEKVFLECVQDMDHENMFWYRQDPGLGLRLIYFSYDVKMKEKGDIPEGYSVSREKKERFSLILESASTNQTSMYLCASSLQREFDEQFFGPGTRLTVL.

The chain couples TRBV4-1 to TRBJ2-1; TRBD2 matches 8 bases. Per the germline V gene, CDR1 is MGHRA and CDR2 is YSYEKL. The CDR3 spans 17 residues. J lost 7 bases, V lost 0 bases, and 11 bases had no gene match. The CDR3 sequence is CASSQDWATSEGNEQFF. The DNA for the CDR3 is TGCGCCAGCAGCCAAGACTGGGCGACTAGCGAGGGGAATGAGCAGTTCTTC.

CDR3 nucleotides: TGCGCCCCCCCCAGACTAGCGGGCATGATACGGACAGATACGCAGTATTTT. It encodes CAPPRLAGMIRTDTQYF. This chain links TRBV10-1 with TRBJ2-3; 10 nucleotides align to TRBD2. The germline gives CDR1 WNHNN, CDR2 SYGVQD (reference sequence). The CDR3 has 17 amino acids. V was pared by 11 bases and J by 3 bases, with 17 bases of the junction left unmatched.

V gene TRBV7-6 combines with J gene TRBJ1-2; the D is unclear. The CDR3 length is 12 residues. Germline loops: CDR1 SGHVS, CDR2 FNYEAQ. Trimming cost V 10 bases and J 0 bases, with 9 bases left between them. DNA of the CDR3: TGTGCCAACTCCCCCCCTAACTATGGCTACACCTTC. Amino acids: CANSPPNYGYTF.

This clone came up a few times. This chain uses TRBV7-9 with TRBJ1-1; no clear D gene. Trimming pared 3 bases from V and 1 base from J, leaving 6 bases between. CDR1 and CDR2 (germline): SEHNR, FQNEAQ (reference sequence). CDR3 size: 13 residues. In DNA, the CDR3 is TGTGCCAGCAGCTTTACCGGGAACACTGAAGCTTTCTTT. As protein: CASSFTGNTEAFF.

V gene TRBV7-3 combines with J gene TRBJ2-1; 12 nucleotides align to TRBD2. Germline assignment: CDR1 SGHTA and CDR2 FQGTGA. Trimming cost V 4 bases and J 0 bases; bases outside gene matches: 13. This CDR3 has 20 amino acids. In nucleotides, the CDR3 is TGTGCCAGCAGCTATGCTGGTGGGAGGACTAGCGGGAACTCCTACAATGAGCAGTTCTTC. Translating it yields CASSYAGGRTSGNSYNEQFF. Drawing the rest from reference TRBV7-3 and TRBJ2-1, the complete variable domain is GAGVSQTPSNKVTEKGKYVELRCDPISGHTALYWYRQSLGQGPEFLIYFQGTGAADDSGLPNDRFFAVRPEGSVSTLKIQRTERGDSAVYLCASSYAGGRTSGNSYNEQFFGPGTRLTVL.

The chain employs TRBV27 and TRBJ2-1; TRBD2 aligns across 8 bases. Germline trimming cut 8 bases from V and 6 bases from J; bases unmatched to any gene: 3. The CDR3 has 12 amino acids. Germline V gives CDR1 MNHEY, CDR2 SMNVEV (reference sequence). CDR3 protein: CASGTRGNEQFF. The CDR3 coding sequence is TGTGCCAGCGGGACTAGAGGCAATGAGCAGTTCTTC.

The chain links TRBV19 to TRBJ2-2; tentative D call: TRBD1 (6 bases). CDR3 length: 13 residues. CDR1 LNHDA and CDR2 SQIVND come from the germline V gene (reference sequence). V lost 6 bases to trimming and J lost 1 base, with 6 bases between them. Here the CDR3 reads CASRTGNTGELFF. The CDR3 nucleotides are TGTGCCAGTAGGACAGGGAACACCGGGGAGCTGTTTTTT.

V usage is TRBV4-3 and J usage is TRBJ2-6; 7 bases line up with TRBD2. Germline CDR1 is LGHNA and CDR2 is YSLEER. The ends lost 1 base at V and 0 bases at J; junction bases unmatched: 6. The CDR3 loop spans 18 amino acids. The CDR3 reads CASSQGLGGTSGANVLTF. The CDR3 DNA reads as TGCGCCAGCAGCCAAGGGTTGGGGGGGACCTCTGGGGCCAACGTCCTGACTTTC.

The chain joins TRBV7-2 to TRBJ2-5; TRBD2 aligns across 11 bases. V trimming: 5 bases; J trimming: 1 base; junction bases outside the gene matches: 3. CDR3 length: 15 amino acids. Germline V gene sequence: CDR1 SGHTA, CDR2 FQGNSA. The CDR3 loop reads CASSPLAGVQETQYF. The CDR3 bases are TGTGCCAGCAGCCCACTAGCGGGAGTCCAAGAGACCCAGTACTTC. Looking up the rest from reference TRBV7-2 and TRBJ2-5 gives the full variable domain: GAGVSQSPSNKVTEKGKDVELRCDPISGHTALYWYRQSLGQGLEFLIYFQGNSAPDKSGLPSDRFSAERTGGSVSTLTIQRTQQEDSAVYLCASSPLAGVQETQYFGPGTRLLVL.

The genes are TRBV6-5 and TRBJ1-2; unclear D gene. Germline CDR1 MNHEY, CDR2 SVGAGI. V was clipped by 6 bases and J by 4 bases, with 12 bases between them. The CDR3 length is 13 residues. CDR3 residues: CASSPVPGYGYTF. The CDR3, as DNA: TGTGCCAGCAGCCCGGTCCCCGGCTATGGCTACACCTTC.

This clone showed up just once. The genes are TRBV5-1 and TRBJ2-3; TRBD2 aligns across 12 bases. The CDR3 runs to 16 residues. CDR1 and CDR2 from the germline V gene are SGHRS and YFSETQ. V trimming: 4 bases; J trimming: 6 bases; junction bases outside the gene matches: 9. Here the CDR3 reads CASSLATSGSGDTQYF. In nucleotides, the CDR3 is TGCGCCAGCAGCCTAGCGACTAGCGGGAGTGGCGATACGCAGTATTTT.